The 18 T cell receptor beta chains presented below share a single source sample, sequenced in a study of blood T cells in healthy people across ages. With a J-beta primer mix and a sample-barcoded 5' primer, a second PCR ran roughly 7 to 11 cycles. A single record per CDR3 protein comes from TCRdb applying MiXCR to the 5' RACE reads. The table lists 550,000 to 700,000 distinct CDR3 sequences, roughly a quarter of them singletons, with 18% in the top ten. Material: blood. These receptors were collected from a woman aged 70-85 years in good health.

This rearrangement joins TRBV27 to TRBJ2-1; 7 nucleotides line up with TRBD1. The J segment lost 9 bases and the V segment lost 7 bases, leaving 9 bases of the junction unmatched. The germline CDR1 and CDR2 sequences are MNHEY and SMNVEV (reference sequence). This CDR3 region has 13 residues. The CDR3 region has the DNA TGTGCCAGCAACCACAGGGGCAGGGGTGAGCAGTTCTTC. Residues: CASNHRGRGEQFF.

At least ten counts were recorded for this clonotype. The genes are TRBV4-2 and TRBJ1-1; no clear D gene. This CDR3 comprises 11 residues. V lost 0 bases and J lost 4, with 0 bases in between. Germline CDR1 LGHNA, CDR2 YNFKEQ. CDR3 bases: TGTGCCAGCAGCCAAGACACTGAAGCTTTCTTT. Translating it yields CASSQDTEAFF.

The chain employs TRBV29-1 and TRBJ2-6; D ambiguous. The CDR3 sequence is 13 residues long. The V end was cut by 0 bases, the J end by 4 bases, with 4 bases between. Germline V CDR1 and CDR2: SQVTM, ANQGSEA. CDR3 sequence reads: CSVEDGGANVLTF. The CDR3 nucleotides are TGCAGCGTTGAAGATGGGGGGGCCAACGTCCTGACTTTC.

The rearrangement uses TRBV7-2 and TRBJ1-1; TRBD1 aligns across 7 bases. Trimming at V came to 3 bases and at J to 6 bases, leaving 7 bases not matched to a gene. From germline, CDR1 is SGHTA and CDR2 FQGNSA. This CDR3 is 14 amino acids long. The CDR3 bases are TGTGCCAGCAGCTTCACTTCCGACAGGGCTGAAGCTTTCTTT. It translates to CASSFTSDRAEAFF.

V gene TRBV9 combines with J gene TRBJ1-2; weak D call: TRBD1 (5 bases). CDR3 length equals 15 residues. V shed 0 bases and J shed 7 bases, with 16 bases lying between them. Germline values: CDR1 SGDLS, CDR2 YYNGEE. The CDR3 protein is CASSVGQPGDGGYTF. Here the CDR3 DNA reads TGTGCCAGCAGCGTAGGGCAGCCGGGGGACGGTGGCTACACCTTC.

This clonotype occurred a few times. The genes are TRBV7-9 and TRBJ2-5; unclear D gene. V was pared by 4 bases and J by 6 bases, with 9 bases between. Germline V gene data show CDR1 as SEHNR and CDR2 as FQNEAQ (reference sequence). CDR3 length equals 12 residues. DNA of the CDR3: TGTGCCAGCAGCTCCGTGTTCCAGACCCAGTACTTC. Protein product: CASSSVFQTQYF.

The chain recombines TRBV6-5 with TRBJ2-7; 7 bases map to TRBD1. The ends lost 6 bases at V and 3 bases at J; junction bases unmatched: 11. This CDR3 region has 15 residues. The V gene's germline CDR1 is MNHEY and CDR2 SVGAGI. The CDR3 bases are TGTGCCAGCAGCGAACAGGGGCTCGGGATCTACGAGCAGTACTTC. Translating gives CASSEQGLGIYEQYF.

V usage is TRBV6-6 and J usage is TRBJ2-5; 10 positions agree with TRBD2. With the DNA end fitting TRBJ2-1 better, the J assignment may be wrong. The CDR3 has 14 amino acids. CDR1 is MNHNY, CDR2 SVGAGI, per germline (reference sequence). CDR3 sequence (DNA): TGTGCCAGCAGGAGCGGGGGGGTCTACAATGAGCAGTTCTTC. Translating gives CASRSGGVYNEQFF.

Of note for this clonotype: Given the absence of the conserved phenylalanine or tryptophan at the CDR3 end, a read error is likely. The chain combines TRBV20-1 with TRBJ2-3; D is perhaps TRBD1 or TRBD2 (5 bases each). The CDR3 has 13 residues. Germline V gene lookup returns CDR1 DFQATT and CDR2 SNEGSKA (reference sequence). V lost 5 bases and J lost 4, with 13 bases in between. The CDR3 spells CSALAGGSDTQYS. CDR3 sequence (DNA): TGCAGTGCTCTGGCTGGGGGTTCAGATACGCAGTATTCT.

This clonotype has only a few counts. CDR3 amino acids: CASSPTSRVGGTQYF. The CDR3 DNA sequence: TGTGCCAGCAGCCCAACCTCACGGGTAGGAGGGACCCAGTACTTC. The J gene is TRBJ2-5, the V gene TRBV7-2, with D perhaps matching TRBD2 (5 bases). This CDR3 has 15 amino acids. CDR1 is SGHTA, CDR2 FQGNSA, per germline. The V end was cut by 5 bases, the J end by 7 bases, with 20 bases between. The full variable domain, in which reference TRBV7-2 and TRBJ2-5 provide the parts outside the CDR3, is GAGVSQSPSNKVTEKGKDVELRCDPISGHTALYWYRQSLGQGLEFLIYFQGNSAPDKSGLPSDRFSAERTGGSVSTLTIQRTQQEDSAVYLCASSPTSRVGGTQYFGPGTRLLVL.

This chain uses TRBV7-2 with TRBJ2-5; D assignment may be TRBD1 or TRBD2 (6 bases each). CDR3 length equals 15 residues. Trimming removed 2 bases at V and 1 base at J, with 11 bases between. Germline CDR1 and CDR2: SGHTA and FQGNSA. As DNA, the CDR3 is TGTGCCAGCAGCTTACTCGGGGGCGTCCAAGAGACCCAGTACTTC. Translation: CASSLLGGVQETQYF.

This clonotype was found a few times. The germline gene is not matched at one end of the junction; a read error may be the cause. J is TRBJ2-5 and V is TRBV7-2; TRBD2 matches at 7 bases. The J call is in doubt because the DNA end fits TRBJ2-1 better. The CDR3 is 16 amino acids. Germline loops: CDR1 SGHTA, CDR2 FQGNSA. The CDR3 region has the DNA TGTGCCAGCAGCTTAGTCGGACTAGGGTCCTACAGTGAGCAGTTCTTC. It yields the protein CASSLVGLGSYSEQFF.

To note about this clonotype: This may be a read error, as it is one base from a much larger clone. This chain joins TRBV5-1 and TRBJ1-2; no reliable D call. CDR1 is SGHRS and CDR2 is YFSETQ in the germline V gene. The V end was cut by 4 bases, the J end by 0 bases, with 4 bases between. The CDR3 is 12 amino acids. CDR3 DNA: TGCGCCAGCAGCGGGTCTAACTATGGCTACACCTTC. Protein product: CASSGSNYGYTF.

This clonotype was seen more than once but under ten times. V and J are TRBV11-3 and TRBJ1-2; tentative D call: TRBD1 (5 bases). V shed 3 bases and J shed 4 bases, with 21 bases lying between them. CDR1 is SGHNT, CDR2 YENEEA, per germline. The CDR3 length is 17 residues. CDR3 coding DNA: TGTGCCAGCAGCTTCGTTCTGGGGGTAGCGGCAAGCTATGGCTACACCTTC. Its translation is CASSFVLGVAASYGYTF. Combining the CDR3 with reference TRBV11-3 and TRBJ1-2 gives the whole variable domain EAGVVQSPRYKIIEKKQPVAFWCNPISGHNTLYWYLQNLGQGPELLIRYENEEAVDDSQLPKDRFSAERLKGVDSTLKIQPAELGDSAVYLCASSFVLGVAASYGYTFGSGTRLTVV.

The V and J genes are TRBV4-2 and TRBJ1-4; 9 positions agree with TRBD1. The CDR3 runs to 15 residues. V trimming: 2 bases; J trimming: 8 bases; junction bases outside the gene matches: 6. Germline loops: CDR1 LGHNA, CDR2 YNFKEQ. CDR3 loop: CASSQQGQGREKLFF. CDR3 in DNA: TGTGCCAGCAGCCAACAGGGACAGGGTCGGGAAAAACTGTTTTTT.

This clonotype was picked up a small number of times. V gene TRBV7-2 combines with J gene TRBJ2-7; D gene ambiguous. CDR1 and CDR2 (germline): SGHTA, FQGNSA. CDR3 length equals 13 residues. V was cut by 5 bases and J by 2 bases, with 10 bases left in between. CDR3 sequence: CASSHPGPYEQYF. The CDR3 DNA is TGTGCCAGCAGCCATCCAGGACCCTACGAGCAGTACTTC. Full variable domain (missing parts from reference TRBV7-2 and TRBJ2-7): GAGVSQSPSNKVTEKGKDVELRCDPISGHTALYWYRQSLGQGLEFLIYFQGNSAPDKSGLPSDRFSAERTGGSVSTLTIQRTQQEDSAVYLCASSHPGPYEQYFGPGTRLTVT.

The sample holds a few counts of this clonotype. The chain is built from TRBV4-1 and TRBJ2-7, with TRBD1 matching 10 bases. This CDR3 region has 15 residues. V gave up 2 bases and J gave up 5 bases; unmatched junction bases: 6. CDR1 and CDR2 from the germline V gene are MGHRA and YSYEKL. The CDR3 region has the DNA TGCGCCAGCAGCCAACCGGGACAGGGGTTCAACGAGCAGTACTTC. It translates to CASSQPGQGFNEQYF.

V usage is TRBV7-9 and J usage is TRBJ2-3; D is possibly TRBD2 (6 bases). CDR3 length: 15 amino acids. The germline CDR1 and CDR2 sequences are SEHNR and FQNEAQ (reference sequence). The ends were cut back, 7 bases at V and 0 bases at J, with 14 bases in the middle. The CDR3 spells CASTAGSSSTDTQYF. The DNA for the CDR3 is TGTGCCAGCACCGCGGGGTCCTCTAGCACAGATACGCAGTATTTT.